This T cell receptor beta chain comes out of a study of metastatic and nonmetastatic thyroid tumors. Study information: It was across blood and tumor or nodule tissue from malignant and benign thyroid patients that repertoires were compared. The study, taken as a whole, reports: Versus benign nodules, malignant thyroid tumors reportedly had significantly higher TCR beta diversity, in blood and tumor.

No patient had received any treatment before thyroid surgery. Regarding this clone: The antigen is unknown.

Authors' analysis steps: Using the CDR3 differences seen across clinicopathological groups, the authors built a distant-metastasis classifier for papillary thyroid cancer, which was meant to discriminate distant-metastatic patients. TCRdb reanalyzed the PCR reads via MiXCR. The V and J calls were not made by the authors but by TCRdb's processing. The table has approximately 6,300 clones, 30% to 35% seen once. The CDR3 covers 16 residues. V dropped 3 bases and J dropped 2; count of bases not matched to a gene: 7. Germline-derived CDR1 and CDR2 are SGDLS and YYNGEE. The receptor comes from a male donor with papillary thyroid cancer or a benign thyroid nodule (not recorded which). Some clones in this sample may be carry-over from other donors' samples. Sample: adjacent normal tissue. J is TRBJ2-3 and V is TRBV9, with 9 bases fitting TRBD2. The CDR3 protein is CASSAPASGDTDTQYF. CDR3 sequence (DNA): TGTGCCAGCAGCGCCCCAGCTAGCGGGGACACAGATACGCAGTATTTT.